Given below is one T cell receptor beta chain in context. This entry is derived from a study of T cell changes during pregnancy in multiple sclerosis. V was pared by 0 bases and J by 7 bases, with 12 bases of the junction left unmatched. This CDR3 contains 18 residues. Germline assignment: CDR1 MRHNA and CDR2 SNTAGT. Clones were sequenced by immunoSEQ multiplex PCR, and TCRdb holds only the in-frame ones, with some missing. This table holds 70,000 or so clones, around nine tenths found once. This specimen consisted of CD4+ T cells from peripheral blood mononuclear cells, obtained after pregnancy. The TCR comes from a female donor with multiple sclerosis, enrolled in a pregnancy study. The chain joins TRBV6-4 to TRBJ2-2; the match to TRBD2 covers 9 bases. This chain's CDR3 is CASSDSTRREGRDGELFF. The DNA of the CDR3 is TGTGCCAGCAGTGACTCGACGCGGCGGGAGGGCCGCGACGGGGAGCTGTTTTTT.